The 15 T cell receptor beta chains below all came from one sample that was sequenced in a study of blood T cell repertoires in COVID-19. The assay was immunoSEQ multiplex PCR, and TCRdb's table has in-frame clones only and misses some. This repertoire shows some 59,000 clones, roughly 87% found once; its top ten account for roughly 1.6%. What was sequenced was peripheral blood. The source is a man aged 60-69 years with acute or convalescent COVID-19.

This clone was counted a single time. V and J are TRBV11-2 and TRBJ1-4, with D hard to call. V was clipped by 0 bases and J by 9 bases, with 17 bases between them. Germline lookup yields CDR1 SGHAT and CDR2 FQNNGV. There are 16 residues in the CDR3. In DNA form, the CDR3 reads TGTGCCAGCAGCTTAGATCAGGAGACGAGGGCGAAAAAACTGTTTTTT. Protein: CASSLDQETRAKKLFF.

This clone has a single count. V gene TRBV5-1 combines with J gene TRBJ1-1, with 11 bases identical to TRBD1. CDR3 size: 18 residues. V shed 0 bases and J 3 bases; nucleotides not matched to a gene: 10. Germline CDR1 is SGHRS and CDR2 is YFSETQ. In DNA form, the CDR3 reads TGCGCCAGCAGCTTGGTGGTGGGACAGGGGGTCTTGGACACTGAAGCTTTCTTT. It is translated as CASSLVVGQGVLDTEAFF.

The chain joins TRBV13 to TRBJ1-3; weak D call: TRBD1 (5 bases). Deletions cut 3 bases from V and 0 bases from J, with 9 bases between. The CDR3 length is 15 residues. CDR1 PRHDT and CDR2 FYEKMQ come from the germline V gene (reference sequence). This CDR3 reads CASSFRQHSGNTIYF. CDR3 coding DNA: TGTGCCAGCAGCTTCCGACAGCACTCTGGAAACACCATATATTTT.

The V gene is TRBV2, the J gene TRBJ1-3, with D perhaps matching TRBD1 (5 bases). Trimming shortened V by 6 bases and J by 3 bases, and 15 bases separated the two germline ends. Germline V gene lookup returns CDR1 SNHLY and CDR2 FYNNEI. The CDR3 extends over 15 amino acids. CDR3 sequence (DNA): TGTGCCAGCAGGGGGCCCCAGAGATTTGGAAACACCATATATTTT. Translating gives CASRGPQRFGNTIYF.

The chain couples TRBV19 to TRBJ2-7; no clear D. Germline V gene sequence: CDR1 LNHDA, CDR2 SQIVND (reference sequence). V was clipped by 5 bases and J by 1 base, with 9 bases between them. The CDR3 consists of 13 residues. CDR3 residues: CASSLGVSYEQYF. CDR3 in DNA: TGTGCCAGTAGTTTGGGCGTATCCTACGAGCAGTACTTC.

This rearrangement joins TRBV2 to TRBJ2-7; D possibly corresponds to TRBD2 (6 bases). The CDR3 contains 14 residues. Germline CDR1 and CDR2: SNHLY and FYNNEI. Trimming removed 5 bases from V and 4 bases from J, with 15 bases in between. In nucleotides, the CDR3 is TGTGCCAGCAGTCCGGGAGCCCCCCATTACGAGCAGTACTTC. It translates to CASSPGAPHYEQYF.

Only a few counts were recorded for this clone. DNA of the CDR3: TGCGCCAGCAGCTTGGCAGGGGGCAGCCAGCCCCAGCATTTT. It codes for CASSLAGGSQPQHF. V and J are TRBV5-1 and TRBJ1-5; TRBD1 agrees at 8 bases. There are 14 residues in the CDR3. Germline CDR1 reads SGHRS; CDR2 reads YFSETQ. V shed 0 bases and J 7 bases; nucleotides not matched to a gene: 3. Together with reference TRBV5-1 and TRBJ1-5, the CDR3 gives the full variable domain: KAGVTQTPRYLIKTRGQQVTLSCSPISGHRSVSWYQQTPGQGLQFLFEYFSETQRNKGNFPGRFSGRQFSNSRSEMNVSTLELGDSALYLCASSLAGGSQPQHFGDGTRLSIL.

V is TRBV12-3 or TRBV12-4 and J is TRBJ1-1; weak D call: TRBD1 (6 bases). The CDR3 is 13 amino acids. Trimming shortened V by 5 bases and J by 3 bases, and 10 bases separated the two germline ends. CDR3 protein: CASSTGQHTEAFF. DNA for the CDR3: TGTGCCAGCAGTACCGGACAGCACACTGAAGCTTTCTTT.

This sequence joins TRBV6-5 and TRBJ1-5, with D possibly matching TRBD1 (5 bases). This CDR3 spans 14 amino acids. V shed 7 bases and J shed 7 bases, with 17 bases lying between them. Germline V gives CDR1 MNHEY, CDR2 SVGAGI. CDR3 sequence reads: CASTGTGRLQPQHF. The CDR3 DNA is TGTGCCAGCACCGGTACAGGTCGGTTGCAGCCCCAGCATTTT.

This sequence joins TRBV28 and TRBJ1-1; weak D call: TRBD1 (5 bases). The CDR3 length is 14 residues. Looked up from germline, CDR1 is MDHEN and CDR2 is SYDVKM. Trimming removed 7 bases from V and 4 bases from J, with 16 bases in between. The CDR3 region has the DNA TGTGCCAGCACCGTGGGGGGATCTGGCACTGAAGCTTTCTTT. Protein sequence: CASTVGGSGTEAFF.

This clone was recorded only once. One end of the junction varies from germline; a read error may be responsible. The chain links TRBV2 to TRBJ1-1; D not resolved. This CDR3 has 11 residues. CDR1 is SNHLY and CDR2 is FYNNEI in the germline V gene. In DNA form, the CDR3 reads TGTGCCAGCGGGAGTAGGACCGCGGCCTACTTT. Its protein product is CASGSRTAAYF. Filled out from reference TRBV2 and TRBJ1-1, the complete variable domain reads EPEVTQTPSHQVTQMGQEVILRCVPISNHLYFYWYRQILGQKVEFLVSFYNNEISEKSEIFDDQFSVERPDGSNFTLKIRSTKLEDSAMYFCASGSRTAAYFGQGTRLTVV.

This sequence joins TRBV18 and TRBJ1-2; D may be TRBD1 (6 bases). This CDR3 region has 13 residues. V lost 3 bases and J lost 8, with 13 bases in between. CDR1 KGHSH and CDR2 LQKENI come from the germline V gene. The CDR3 sequence: CASSPLTGYGYTF. The CDR3 coding sequence is TGTGCCAGCTCACCGCTAACAGGGTACGGCTACACCTTC.

This chain joins TRBV11-3 and TRBJ1-1; TRBD1 matches 10 bases. Germline assignment: CDR1 SGHNT and CDR2 YENEEA. The CDR3 contains 15 residues. J was trimmed by 4 bases and V by 2 bases; bases with no gene match: 4. CDR3 protein: CASSLKGTGVTEAFF. Written as DNA, the CDR3 is TGTGCCAGCAGCTTAAAAGGGACAGGGGTCACTGAAGCTTTCTTT.

The gene calls are TRBV30 and TRBJ2-7, with TRBD1 matching 9 bases. The CDR3 is 13 amino acids. Germline V CDR1 and CDR2: GTSNPN, SVGIG (reference sequence). J gave up 4 bases and V 2 bases, and 3 bases lay outside the gene matches. The CDR3 here is CAWSTGGGYEQYF. CDR3 DNA sequence: TGTGCCTGGAGTACAGGGGGCGGGTACGAGCAGTACTTC.

V gene TRBV19 combines with J gene TRBJ1-2, with unresolved D. V dropped 1 base and J dropped 3 bases, with 12 bases sitting between them. The CDR3 extends over 15 amino acids. Germline-derived CDR1 and CDR2 are LNHDA and SQIVND (reference sequence). For the CDR3, the DNA is TGTGCCAGTAGTATAGTAGGGAGAGAAGACTATGGCTACACCTTC. It translates to CASSIVGREDYGYTF.